The rows below give T cell receptor beta chains drawn from one sample of a study of a mutant IDH1 vaccine in newly diagnosed glioma. Method: immunoSEQ multiplex PCR; TCRdb's copy keeps in-frame clones and lacks some. The table includes over 95,000 clones, about nine tenths detected once. Antigens of these TCRs are unknown. The sequenced sample was PBMCs, obtained from a glioma patient whose treatment included an IDH1 peptide vaccine. These receptors originate from a woman between 45 and 65 years old with glioma. Both conserved end residues are part of each CDR3. D genes are given only for firm matches. Rows may omit the clone size; those that give it use once, few, many or a size class.

v_call	d_call	j_call	clone_size	cdr3_nt	cdr3_aa
TRBV30	TRBD2	TRBJ2-7	.	TGTGCCTGGATAAGAGCGGGAGGGATTAGCGAGCAGTACTTC	CAWIRAGGISEQYF
TRBV15	TRBD1	TRBJ1-2	.	TGTGCCACCAGCAGGGGACAGATCGGCTACACCTTC	CATSRGQIGYTF
TRBV7-3	.	TRBJ1-1	.	TGTGCCAGCAGCTTCGACGGGAACACTGAAGCTTTCTTT	CASSFDGNTEAFF
TRBV18	TRBD1	TRBJ1-1	.	TGTGCCAGCTCACCCGGACAGGGTCGAACTGAAGCTTTCTTT	CASSPGQGRTEAFF
TRBV5-6	.	TRBJ2-3	.	TGTGCCAGCAGCTTGTGGTCAGTCCGGGTGGCAGATACGCAGTATTTT	CASSLWSVRVADTQYF
TRBV9	TRBD2	TRBJ2-1	.	TGTGCCAGCAGCGTCAGCGGACTAGCACTCCCTAGGCCCTACAATGAGCAGTTCTTC	CASSVSGLALPRPYNEQFF
TRBV11-2	.	TRBJ2-3	.	TGTGCCAGCAGGCTGGGGGGATACAGCACAGATACGCAGTATTTT	CASRLGGYSTDTQYF
TRBV5-1	.	TRBJ1-2	.	TGCGCCAGCAGCTTGGTGGGGGACTATGGCTACACCTTC	CASSLVGDYGYTF
TRBV11-2	TRBD1	TRBJ2-5	.	TGTGCCAGCAGCTTACAGGGACAGCCTCAAGAGACCCAGTACTTC	CASSLQGQPQETQYF
TRBV7-9	.	TRBJ2-2	.	TGTGCCAGCAGCCCTGACAGTTTAGAGGAGCTGTTTTTT	CASSPDSLEELFF
TRBV7-9	.	TRBJ1-4	.	TGTGCCAGCAGCTTTGTAGATGAAAAACTGTTTTTT	CASSFVDEKLFF
TRBV7-9	TRBD2	TRBJ2-7	.	TGTGCCAGCAGCTTAGACGGGAGGGCCAGGTACGAGCAGTACTTC	CASSLDGRARYEQYF
TRBV9	.	TRBJ1-1	.	TGTGCCAGTGCCCAGGGGCTGAACACTGAAGCTTTCTTT	CASAQGLNTEAFF
TRBV10-3	.	TRBJ2-3	.	TGTGCCATCAGAGGATTTTGGCCAACAGGGTCCGGAGCAGATACGCAGTATTTT	CAIRGFWPTGSGADTQYF
TRBV10-3	TRBD2	TRBJ2-1	.	TGTGCCTCTTCAGGTCAGGGCACTAGCGGGAAAGGGGTTAGTCTGGGGCAGTTCTTC	CASSGQGTSGKGVSLGQFF
TRBV7-9	TRBD1	TRBJ2-7	.	TGTGCCAGCAGCCCTTGGACAGGGGGAAACGGCTACGAGCAGTACTTC	CASSPWTGGNGYEQYF
TRBV11-3	.	TRBJ2-1	once	TGTGCCAGCAGCGCGGGACATGAGGGCGATGAGCAGTTCTTC	CASSAGHEGDEQFF
TRBV6-6	.	TRBJ1-5	.	TGTGCCAGCAGCGAGGGGAGCAATCAGCCCCAGCATTTT	CASSEGSNQPQHF
TRBV28	.	TRBJ2-3	.	TGTGCCATCGCGGACAGAAGCACAGATACGCAGTATTTT	CAIADRSTDTQYF
TRBV29-1	TRBD1	TRBJ2-1	.	TGCAGCGCACGTCGGAGGGACAGGTCTTACAATGAGCAGTTCTTC	CSARRRDRSYNEQFF
TRBV5-4	TRBD2	TRBJ2-7	.	TGTGCCAGCAGTCGTGCGTCTAGCGGGTCCTACGAGCAGTACTTC	CASSRASSGSYEQYF
TRBV7-2	.	TRBJ2-1	.	TGTGCCAGCAGCTCCTCACGAGACAATGAGCAGTTCTTC	CASSSSRDNEQFF
TRBV6-6	.	TRBJ2-4	.	TGTGCCAGCAGTAGCGGAGATCTAGCCAAAAACATTCAGTACTTC	CASSSGDLAKNIQYF
TRBV6-1	TRBD2	TRBJ2-2	.	TGTGCCAGCAAATGGGCCCGGGGGGACACCGGGGAGCTGTTTTTT	CASKWARGDTGELFF
TRBV19	.	TRBJ1-2	once	TGTGCCAGTACCAACCTGGGGGGTGTCCCGACTAACTATGGCTACACCTTC	CASTNLGGVPTNYGYTF
TRBV2	TRBD1	TRBJ2-1	.	TGTGCCAGTAGGACAGGGTCGGATGAGCAGTTCTTC	CASRTGSDEQFF
TRBV6-4	.	TRBJ2-7	.	TGTGCCAGCAGTGAATCTCCCGGATCCTACGAGCAGTACTTC	CASSESPGSYEQYF
TRBV15	TRBD2	TRBJ2-7	.	TGTGCCACCAGCAGAGCCCTAGCGGCCTACGAGCAGTACTTC	CATSRALAAYEQYF
TRBV5-1	.	TRBJ1-1	.	TGCGCCAGCAGCCCAGGAATGAACACTGAAGCTTTCTTT	CASSPGMNTEAFF
TRBV2	.	TRBJ2-3	.	TGTGCCAGCAGCCAACAGGGTGTTTCAGATACGCAGTATTTT	CASSQQGVSDTQYF
TRBV6-5	.	TRBJ1-6	once	TGTGCCAGCAGTAGGACCGGACATCTTAATTCACCCCTCCACTTT	CASSRTGHLNSPLHF
TRBV13	TRBD2	TRBJ2-7	.	TGTGCCAGCAGCTCACTTAGCGGGAACTCCTACGAGCAGTACTTC	CASSSLSGNSYEQYF